This TCR beta chain was found in a study of T cells in Graves' hyperthyroidism and ophthalmopathy. Notes on the study in general: Ophthalmopathy cases were set apart from stable hyperthyroidism by a 13 V-J model.

The CDR3 regions of TCR beta were amplified from RNA transcripts. HTBI primers were employed in a first-round RT-PCR of the TCR CDR3. TCRdb ran MiXCR on the multiplex PCR reads and lists one entry per CDR3 protein. The table records a few hundred thousand distinct CDR3 sequences, just over 45% of them present only once. V was shortened by 3 bases and J by 2 bases, with 8 bases between the two germline ends. Per the germline V gene, CDR1 is LNHDA and CDR2 is SQIVND (reference sequence). The CDR3 runs to 14 residues. At least ten counts were recorded for this clonotype. The antigen is not known. Diagnostic assessment was based on clinical symptoms, serum thyroxine and TRAb, thyroid ultrasound and orbital computed tomography.

Input material: peripheral blood or thyroid tissue (not recorded which). The receptor comes from an adult woman with Graves' disease, either hyperthyroidism or ophthalmopathy (not recorded which). The chain recombines TRBV19 with TRBJ1-5; maybe TRBD1 (6 bases). DNA of the CDR3: TGTGCCAGTAGTATCAGGGGTGGCAATCAGCCCCAGCATTTT. Translated, it gives CASSIRGGNQPQHF.